Presented here are 26 T cell receptor beta chains from one specimen sequenced in a study of cytomegalovirus exposure and HLA in healthy donors listed by TCRdb under 2017. Library prep was done by the immunoSEQ multiplex PCR assay. A mixture of 60 forward primers for TCR Vbeta segments and 13 reverse primers for TCR Jbeta segments was used in the multiplex PCR. TCRdb took over this immuneACCESS table, retaining in-frame rearrangements with V and J assigned. Such tables are incomplete; in checked studies, under half of the missing clones stem from an unresolved V gene, and the remainder is unexplained. A total of 150,000 to 200,000 clones appear in this sample, about 84% of them only once. The top ten hold roughly 14% of the sample. Material: PBMCs. The receptors here all came from a woman aged 25 to 39 in good health and CMV-seropositive.

This sequence joins TRBV15 and TRBJ2-3, with D unresolved. The germline CDR1 and CDR2 sequences are LNHNV and YYDKDF (reference sequence). The CDR3 extends over 15 amino acids. Trimming took 3 bases from V and 2 from J, leaving 12 bases between them. The CDR3 DNA reads TGTGCCACCAGCAGTGACACGTTGGCCACAGATACGCAGTATTTT. This translates into CATSSDTLATDTQYF.

This clone turned up a few times. The rearrangement uses TRBV2 and TRBJ2-5; D perhaps matches TRBD2 (6 bases). The germline gives CDR1 SNHLY, CDR2 FYNNEI. This CDR3 has 15 amino acids. Trimming shortened V by 6 bases and J by 0 bases, and 14 bases separated the two germline ends. CDR3 DNA: TGTGCCAGCAGATGGGACTTCCGGTACCAAGAGACCCAGTACTTC. This encodes CASRWDFRYQETQYF.

The CDR3 spells CASSLTPQVFTGELFF. The CDR3 DNA follows: TGTGCCAGCAGTTTAACCCCACAGGTGTTCACCGGGGAGCTGTTTTTT. This chain connects TRBV28 to TRBJ2-2, with D maybe TRBD1 (5 bases). With 2 bases removed from V and 4 bases from J, the gap between germline ends came to 14 bases. The CDR3 extends over 16 amino acids. Germline loops: CDR1 MDHEN, CDR2 SYDVKM.

The rearrangement uses TRBV27 and TRBJ2-2; D is ambiguous. CDR3 length: 14 residues. Per the germline V gene, CDR1 is MNHEY and CDR2 is SMNVEV (reference sequence). With 1 base removed from V and 0 bases from J, the gap between germline ends came to 3 bases. The CDR3 here is CASSLFANTGELFF. In nucleotides, the CDR3 is TGTGCCAGCAGTTTATTCGCGAACACCGGGGAGCTGTTTTTT.

The CDR3 spells CASSLGGGNGYTF. CDR3 sequence (DNA): TGCGCCAGCAGCCTAGGGGGCGGAAATGGCTACACCTTC. V usage is TRBV4-3 and J usage is TRBJ1-2; 7 bases align to TRBD1. The length of the CDR3 is 13 residues. The J segment lost 6 bases and the V segment lost 4 bases, leaving 5 bases of the junction unmatched. Germline-derived CDR1 and CDR2 are LGHNA and YSLEER.

The sample holds a few counts of this clone. The J gene is TRBJ2-2, the V gene TRBV7-8; the match to TRBD1 covers 9 bases. The V gene's germline CDR1 is SGHVS and CDR2 FQNEAQ. The CDR3 covers 15 residues. V trimming: 3 bases; J trimming: 5 bases; junction bases outside the gene matches: 4. The CDR3 here is CASSFTGGETGELFF. CDR3 coding DNA: TGTGCCAGCAGCTTCACAGGGGGCGAGACCGGGGAGCTGTTTTTT.

The chain carries TRBV5-1 and TRBJ2-2, with a tentative D call TRBD2 (5 bases). This CDR3 spans 16 amino acids. V dropped 4 bases and J dropped 2 bases, with 15 bases sitting between them. Germline-derived CDR1 and CDR2 are SGHRS and YFSETQ. In DNA, the CDR3 is TGCGCCAGCAGCAAGTCGGTGGGAGCCAACACCGGGGAGCTGTTTTTT. It specifies CASSKSVGANTGELFF.

This clone was observed a few times. The chain joins TRBV10-1 to TRBJ2-5; D is unresolved. The CDR3 runs 10 residues. Germline loops: CDR1 WNHNN, CDR2 SYGVQD (reference sequence). V was pared by 8 bases and J by 2 bases, with 3 bases between. The CDR3 DNA follows: TGCGCCAGCCAGCAAGAGACCCAGTACTTC. This codes for CASQQETQYF.

The CDR3 DNA reads TGTGCCAGCAGTTTCCCACGGCGGGCGTTGAACACTGAAGCTTTCTTT. The encoded protein is CASSFPRRALNTEAFF. V usage is TRBV28 and J usage is TRBJ1-1; unclear D gene. Between the trimmed V and J ends, which lost 3 bases and 0 bases, there was a span of 14 bases. This CDR3 has 16 amino acids. Germline V lookup: CDR1 MDHEN, CDR2 SYDVKM.

J is TRBJ2-5 and V is TRBV25-1, with D maybe TRBD1 (6 bases). The germline gives CDR1 MGHDK, CDR2 SYGVNS. V was shortened by 2 bases and J by 0 bases, with 7 bases between the two germline ends. The CDR3 contains 14 residues. The CDR3 spells CASSEDRYQETQYF. CDR3 DNA: TGTGCCAGCAGTGAAGACAGGTACCAAGAGACCCAGTACTTC.

With respect to this clone: Sequence at one end of the junction differs from germline and may be a read error. The chain uses TRBV7-2 and TRBJ1-1; D is ambiguous. Germline CDR1 SGHTA, CDR2 FQGNSA. The CDR3 extends over 15 amino acids. CDR3 loop: CASSLFGRMNTGAFF. The CDR3, as DNA: TGTGCCAGCAGCTTATTTGGGAGGATGAACACTGGAGCTTTCTTT. Supplemented by reference TRBV7-2 and TRBJ1-1, the full variable domain reads GAGVSQSPSNKVTEKGKDVELRCDPISGHTALYWYRQSLGQGLEFLIYFQGNSAPDKSGLPSDRFSAERTGGSVSTLTIQRTQQEDSAVYLCASSLFGRMNTGAFFGQGTRLTVV.

The chain is built from TRBV4-2 and TRBJ2-1; a weak D match, TRBD2 (6 bases). CDR3 length: 15 residues. Germline CDR1 and CDR2: LGHNA and YNFKEQ. Trimming cost V 0 bases and J 5 bases, with 11 bases left between them. Here the CDR3 reads CASSQERLANNEQFF. The CDR3 region has the DNA TGTGCCAGCAGCCAAGAACGGCTAGCGAACAATGAGCAGTTCTTC.

The rearrangement joins TRBV19 to TRBJ2-1, with 9 bases that match TRBD1. V gave up 3 bases and J gave up 4 bases; unmatched junction bases: 7. Per germline, CDR1 LNHDA and CDR2 SQIVND (reference sequence). The CDR3 totals 16 residues. This chain's CDR3 is CASSILPGQGYNEQFF. DNA of the CDR3: TGTGCCAGTAGTATTCTTCCGGGACAGGGTTACAATGAGCAGTTCTTC.

The rearrangement links TRBV29-1 to TRBJ1-2; 9 bases map to TRBD1. After removal of 4 bases from V and 2 bases from J, the junction contained 2 bases not matched to a gene. This CDR3 has 13 amino acids. The V gene's germline CDR1 is SQVTM and CDR2 ANQGSEA. The CDR3 bases are TGCAGCGTTGGGGACAGGGCGAACTATGGCTACACCTTC. Protein: CSVGDRANYGYTF.

The V and J genes are TRBV6-6 and TRBJ2-7; weak D call: TRBD1 (6 bases). CDR1 is MNHNY, CDR2 SVGAGI, per germline (reference sequence). There are 15 residues in the CDR3. V lost 2 bases and J lost 0, with 11 bases in between. Written as DNA, the CDR3 is TGTGCCAGCAGTTACAACAGGGCAAGCTCCTACGAGCAGTACTTC. This gives the protein CASSYNRASSYEQYF.

The rearrangement joins TRBV27 to TRBJ1-2; 10 nucleotides align to TRBD1. This CDR3 contains 16 residues. V was pared by 7 bases and J by 3 bases, with 11 bases of the junction left unmatched. In germline, CDR1 is MNHEY, CDR2 SMNVEV (reference sequence). CDR3 DNA: TGTGCCAGCACCCAACTTGGACAGGGGGAGGACTATGGCTACACCTTC. Translating it yields CASTQLGQGEDYGYTF.

This sequence joins TRBV29-1 and TRBJ1-1; a weak D match, TRBD1 (5 bases). V lost 8 bases and J 0 bases, leaving 19 bases between the germline ends. The germline V gene encodes CDR1 SQVTM and CDR2 ANQGSEA. This CDR3 has 15 residues. For the CDR3, the DNA is TGCAGCCCCGATTTAACCAGGGCGCTGAACACTGAAGCTTTCTTT. Protein product: CSPDLTRALNTEAFF.

This clone was recorded once. This chain connects TRBV16 to TRBJ2-7; maybe TRBD1 (6 bases). The CDR3 totals 17 residues. Germline V CDR1 and CDR2: KGHSY, FQNENV. Between the trimmed V and J ends, which lost 0 bases and 0 bases, there was a span of 15 bases. The CDR3 reads CASSQSSGRGGSYEQYF. The CDR3 DNA reads TGTGCCAGCAGCCAATCGAGCGGCAGGGGCGGCTCCTACGAGCAGTACTTC.

The genes are TRBV5-1 and TRBJ2-1, with 10 positions matching TRBD2. There are 15 residues in the CDR3. J lost 10 bases, V lost 1 base, and 8 bases had no gene match. Germline CDR1 is SGHRS and CDR2 is YFSETQ. CDR3 in amino acids: CASSLHASGGDEQFF. The DNA for the CDR3 is TGCGCCAGCAGCTTGCATGCTAGCGGGGGAGACGAGCAGTTCTTC.

The gene calls are TRBV9 and TRBJ2-5; TRBD2 aligns across 8 bases. This CDR3 has 15 residues. CDR1 and CDR2 (germline): SGDLS, YYNGEE. The V and J ends lost 0 bases and 1 base, in that order; junction bases with no gene match: 2. CDR3 residues: CASSVGAGVQETQYF. The DNA for the CDR3 is TGTGCCAGCAGCGTAGGAGCGGGGGTCCAAGAGACCCAGTACTTC.

As for this clone: The germline gene is not matched at one end of the junction; a read error may be the cause. This chain links TRBV7-7 with TRBJ2-5; TRBD2 agrees at 8 bases. Germline V gene data show CDR1 as SSHAT and CDR2 as FNYEAQ (reference sequence). This CDR3 comprises 15 residues. The CDR3 coding sequence is TGTGCTAGCAGCCGTAGCGGGGTGAGGGGAGAGACCCAGTACTTC. Protein: CASSRSGVRGETQYF.

The J gene is TRBJ2-1, the V gene TRBV28, with D maybe TRBD1 (5 bases). The CDR3 totals 17 residues. V lost 8 bases and J 6 bases, leaving 26 bases between the germline ends. CDR1 MDHEN and CDR2 SYDVKM come from the germline V gene. The CDR3 loop is CASQSVQDNPRFNEQFF. The CDR3 DNA reads TGTGCCAGCCAATCCGTCCAGGACAACCCGAGGTTCAATGAGCAGTTCTTC. Variable domain in full (rest from reference TRBV28 and TRBJ2-1): DVKVTQSSRYLVKRTGEKVFLECVQDMDHENMFWYRQDPGLGLRLIYFSYDVKMKEKGDIPEGYSVSREKKERFSLILESASTNQTSMYLCASQSVQDNPRFNEQFFGPGTRLTVL.

This clone was recorded a few times. V gene TRBV18 combines with J gene TRBJ1-2; D is unresolved. Trimming shortened V by 6 bases and J by 5 bases, and 19 bases separated the two germline ends. CDR3 length: 15 amino acids. Germline values: CDR1 KGHSH, CDR2 LQKENI. CDR3 sequence (DNA): TGTGCCAGCTCGCCCCCGTTCCCAGAGAGGTATGGCTACACCTTC. Translated: CASSPPFPERYGYTF.

V gene TRBV5-5 combines with J gene TRBJ2-7; D perhaps matches TRBD2 (5 bases). CDR3 length: 14 amino acids. V was clipped by 1 base and J by 1 base, with 9 bases between them. Germline CDR1 reads SGHKS; CDR2 reads YYEKEE (reference sequence). In nucleotides, the CDR3 is TGTGCCAGCAGCTTGTCGGGAAGGTCCTACGAGCAGTACTTC. Translating it yields CASSLSGRSYEQYF.

V usage is TRBV7-3 and J usage is TRBJ1-5, with D perhaps matching TRBD1 (5 bases). Germline CDR1 is SGHTA and CDR2 is FQGTGA. This CDR3 is 15 amino acids long. The V end was cut by 5 bases, the J end by 6 bases, with 17 bases between. The CDR3 nucleotides read TGTGCCAGCAGCCCCTGGGGCCCGAGGCGTCAGCCCCAGCATTTT. Protein: CASSPWGPRRQPQHF.

The chain carries TRBV6-5 and TRBJ2-5; 9 bases are shared with TRBD1. The end of the DNA is better explained by TRBJ2-7, so the J call may be wrong. The CDR3 consists of 15 residues. CDR1 is MNHEY, CDR2 SVGAGI, per germline. CDR3 DNA: TGTGCCAGCAGTTACACGGGACAGGGCTCCTACGAGCAGTACTTC. Its translation is CASSYTGQGSYEQYF.